These 18 T cell receptor beta chains originate from one sample sequenced in a study of preoperative IRX-2 immunotherapy in early breast cancer. Profiling relied on immunoSEQ multiplex PCR, and the TCRdb table lists in-frame clones only, not all of them. In the table there are about 98,000 clones, 75% to 90% of which are singletons. Treatment described: preoperative locoregional IRX-2 cytokine immunotherapy. The sample was tumor tissue, taken after IRX-2 immunotherapy. The origin of the receptors is a human donor with breast cancer.

Concerning this clone: Compared with germline, one end of the junction differs, possibly owing to a read error. This rearrangement joins TRBV7-4 to TRBJ2-7; 7 bases agree with TRBD1. Germline CDR1 is SGHVT and CDR2 is SQSDAQ. The CDR3 contains 18 residues. CDR3 residues: CARSLDPLLRQGTDEQYF. DNA for the CDR3: TGTGCCAGAAGCTTGGATCCCCTCTTAAGACAGGGAACGGACGAGCAGTACTTC.

The V call is TRBV6-8, the J call TRBJ1-1; weak D call: TRBD1 (5 bases). This CDR3 has 16 residues. Germline-derived CDR1 and CDR2 are MNHGY and SAAAGT. The ends were cut back, 2 bases at V and 0 bases at J, with 13 bases in the middle. The CDR3 nucleotides read TGTGCCAGCAGTTACGTTGGCAGGGTAATGAACACTGAAGCTTTCTTT. Translation gives CASSYVGRVMNTEAFF.

V gene TRBV11-3 combines with J gene TRBJ2-3; weak D call: TRBD2 (5 bases). CDR1 is SGHNT and CDR2 is YENEEA in the germline V gene. V was cut by 6 bases and J by 4 bases, with 14 bases left in between. The CDR3 consists of 14 residues. CDR3 DNA: TGTGCCAGCAGTCAAGGTCGAGGGCCAGATACGCAGTATTTT. Its protein product is CASSQGRGPDTQYF.

The J gene is TRBJ1-2, the V gene TRBV6-8; 7 bases match TRBD1. V shed 7 bases, J shed 4 bases, and the junction held 15 bases outside the gene matches. CDR1 and CDR2 from the germline V gene are MNHGY and SAAAGT. The CDR3 is 16 residues long. CDR3 DNA sequence: TGTGCCAGCACCCGGGAGGGGGCGTCGTTCCTCTATGGCTACACCTTC. This gives the protein CASTREGASFLYGYTF.

This chain uses TRBV6-8 with TRBJ1-2; the D is unclear. The germline V gene encodes CDR1 MNHGY and CDR2 SAAAGT. Deletions cut 6 bases from V and 2 bases from J, with 16 bases between. The CDR3 contains 15 residues. The CDR3 protein is CASRPGPPQNYGYTF. DNA of the CDR3: TGTGCCAGCAGACCTGGGCCCCCCCAAAACTATGGCTACACCTTC.

The chain uses TRBV5-1 and TRBJ2-7; D may be TRBD2 (5 bases). The CDR3 sequence is 14 residues long. Trimming removed 5 bases at V and 2 bases at J, with 14 bases between. Germline V gene sequence: CDR1 SGHRS, CDR2 YFSETQ. DNA of the CDR3: TGCGCCAGCAGAGTTCGGGATAGCGCCTACGAGCAGTACTTC. Translating it yields CASRVRDSAYEQYF.

The rearrangement uses TRBV28 and TRBJ1-5, with 9 bases that match TRBD1. CDR1 and CDR2 (germline): MDHEN, SYDVKM. With V trimmed by 6 bases and J by 1 base, 13 bases remained unmatched. The CDR3 is made up of 18 amino acids. The CDR3 reads CASRQRTGEVGSNQPQHF. CDR3 sequence (DNA): TGTGCCAGCAGACAACGGACAGGGGAGGTAGGGAGCAATCAGCCCCAGCATTTT.

The chain is built from TRBV23-1 and TRBJ1-1; D gene unclear. TRBV23-1 is designated an ORF whose function remains uncertain. V lost 6 bases and J lost 0, with 17 bases in between. This CDR3 has 16 residues. The DNA of the CDR3 is TGCGCCAGCAGCCAAGACCACCGTGATATGAACACTGAAGCTTTCTTT. It encodes CASSQDHRDMNTEAFF.

The rearrangement joins TRBV29-1 to TRBJ2-5, with D unclear. CDR3 length: 12 amino acids. Between the trimmed V and J ends, which lost 7 bases and 6 bases, there was a span of 15 bases. CDR1 and CDR2 (germline): SQVTM, ANQGSEA. The CDR3 protein is CSAAPPAKTQYF. CDR3 nucleotides: TGCAGCGCGGCGCCCCCGGCGAAGACCCAGTACTTC. The variable domain in full, completed from reference TRBV29-1 and TRBJ2-5, reads SAVISQKPSRDICQRGTSLTIQCQVDSQVTMMFWYRQQPGQSLTLIATANQGSEATYESGFVIDKFPISRPNLTFSTLTVSNMSPEDSSIYLCSAAPPAKTQYFGPGTRLLVL.

J is TRBJ1-2 and V is TRBV19; D gene uncertain. V lost 6 bases to trimming and J lost 4 bases, with 9 bases between them. Per the germline V gene, CDR1 is LNHDA and CDR2 is SQIVND (reference sequence). The CDR3 runs 12 residues. Written as DNA, the CDR3 is TGTGCCAGTAGATGGGGTGTCTATGGCTACACCTTC. This encodes CASRWGVYGYTF.

The chain recombines TRBV19 with TRBJ2-3, with a weak D call TRBD1 (6 bases). This CDR3 has 16 amino acids. The V gene lost 6 bases and the J gene lost 6 bases, with 22 bases spanning the gap. CDR1 and CDR2 (germline): LNHDA, SQIVND (reference sequence). The CDR3 coding sequence is TGTGCCAGTAGCCTCCAGGGGTTGTTCCGTTCCGATACGCAGTATTTT. This translates into CASSLQGLFRSDTQYF. Full variable domain (outside the CDR3, taken from reference TRBV19 and TRBJ2-3): DGGITQSPKYLFRKEGQNVTLSCEQNLNHDAMYWYRQDPGQGLRLIYYSQIVNDFQKGDIAEGYSVSREKKESFPLTVTSAQKNPTAFYLCASSLQGLFRSDTQYFGPGTRLTVL.

The chain has TRBV6-8 and TRBJ2-3; perhaps TRBD1 as D (6 bases). The CDR3 has 13 residues. V lost 6 bases, J lost 2 bases, and 9 bases lay in between. Germline loops: CDR1 MNHGY, CDR2 SAAAGT. This CDR3 is CASRDRLTDTQYF. CDR3 sequence (DNA): TGTGCCAGCAGGGACAGACTCACAGATACGCAGTATTTT.

The chain combines TRBV6-8 with TRBJ1-1; D might be TRBD1 (5 bases). V was pared by 5 bases and J by 1 base, with 14 bases between. This CDR3 has 15 amino acids. Germline-derived CDR1 and CDR2 are MNHGY and SAAAGT. This CDR3 is CASSGTDVGNTEAFF. CDR3 sequence (DNA): TGTGCCAGCAGTGGGACGGACGTGGGGAACACTGAAGCTTTCTTT.

The chain has TRBV11-3 and TRBJ1-2; D gene unclear. Germline V lookup: CDR1 SGHNT, CDR2 YENEEA. V was trimmed by 6 bases and J by 6 bases, leaving 20 bases between them. The CDR3 has 15 residues. The CDR3 region has the DNA TGTGCCAGCAGTCCTCCCCATGGGTTCGGGGATGGCTACACCTTC. Its translation: CASSPPHGFGDGYTF.

The chain has TRBV6-7 and TRBJ2-7; TRBD1 matches at 10 bases. TRBV6-7 is noted as an ORF with a role that remains uncertain. The CDR3 length is 16 residues. Trimming removed 4 bases from V and 4 bases from J; junction bases left unmatched: 10. The CDR3 region is CASSFPKGQGSYEQYF. Here the CDR3 DNA reads TGTGCCAGCAGTTTCCCTAAGGGACAGGGGTCATACGAGCAGTACTTC.

The chain couples TRBV6-8 to TRBJ1-5, with 9 bases matching TRBD1. V shed 5 bases and J 2 bases; nucleotides not matched to a gene: 10. The CDR3 contains 17 residues. CDR1 and CDR2 from the germline V gene are MNHGY and SAAAGT. The CDR3 nucleotides are TGTGCCAGCAGTGCTCAAACAGGGGGCAAGCGCAATCAGCCCCAGCATTTT. Encoded protein: CASSAQTGGKRNQPQHF.

This clone was seen more than once but under ten times. The chain recombines TRBV6-8 with TRBJ2-4; D might be TRBD1 or TRBD2, each matching 6 bases. The ends were cut back, 6 bases at V and 3 bases at J, with 12 bases in the middle. Germline CDR1 is MNHGY and CDR2 is SAAAGT. There are 14 residues in the CDR3. The CDR3 reads CASRGGVVKNIQYF. In DNA, the CDR3 is TGTGCCAGCAGGGGGGGCGTTGTCAAAAACATTCAGTACTTC.

CDR3 nucleotides: TGTGCCAGCAGTTTACCTGGACGGATTGAAGCTTTCTTT. Its translation: CASSLPGRIEAFF. J is TRBJ1-1 and V is TRBV28; D uncertain. The germline CDR1 and CDR2 sequences are MDHEN and SYDVKM. The CDR3 is 13 amino acids. V shed 2 bases and J shed 7 bases, with 11 bases lying between them. Together with reference TRBV28 and TRBJ1-1, the CDR3 gives the full variable domain: DVKVTQSSRYLVKRTGEKVFLECVQDMDHENMFWYRQDPGLGLRLIYFSYDVKMKEKGDIPEGYSVSREKKERFSLILESASTNQTSMYLCASSLPGRIEAFFGQGTRLTVV.